The rows below give T cell receptor beta chains drawn from one sample of a study of early T cells in non-severe SARS-CoV-2 infection. TCRdb itself ran the 5' RACE reads through MiXCR, one entry per CDR3 protein. The sample lists fewer than 55,000 distinct CDR3 sequences; 3% to 4% were seen once. The source material was whole blood. The receptors come from an adult who was a healthcare worker with PCR-confirmed SARS-CoV-2 infection or an uninfected control (not recorded which). Both conserved end residues are part of each CDR3. Fields, in order: J gene, V gene, clone size, D gene, CDR3 protein, CDR3 DNA. A D gene is named only where the DNA matches it firmly. Clone size is given for some rows only: seen once, a few or many times, or a class if the clone is expanded.

>TRBJ2-5|TRBV12-3/TRBV12-4|few|.
CASSSFTIQETQYF
TGTGCCAGCAGTTCCTTTACTATCCAAGAGACCCAGTACTTC
>TRBJ2-1|TRBV11-2|many|TRBD2
CASRPRTSGSWRTINEQFF
TGTGCCAGCAGACCACGGACTAGCGGGAGTTGGAGGACAATAAATGAGCAGTTCTTC
>TRBJ2-7|TRBV7-9|many|.
CASSPDGYEQYF
TGTGCCAGCAGCCCGGACGGGTACGAGCAGTACTTC
>TRBJ1-1|TRBV29-1|many|TRBD1
CSVDRQGESTEAFF
TGCAGCGTTGACAGACAGGGCGAAAGCACTGAAGCTTTCTTT
>TRBJ2-1|TRBV6-5|.|.
CASNNGINEQFF
TGTGCCAGCAACAATGGGATCAATGAGCAGTTCTTC
>TRBJ2-3|TRBV7-9|few|TRBD2
CASSQRMLLANTDTQYF
TGTGCCAGCAGCCAACGGATGCTACTAGCGAACACAGATACGCAGTATTTT
>TRBJ2-7|TRBV6-6|many|.
CASSYKQVYEQYF
TGTGCCAGCAGTTATAAACAGGTCTACGAGCAGTACTTC
>TRBJ2-3|TRBV18|many|.
CASSPSGTDTQYF
TGTGCCAGCTCTCCCAGCGGGACAGATACGCAGTATTTT
>TRBJ2-5|TRBV6-5|many|TRBD2
CASRPSGRVETQYF
TGTGCCAGCAGGCCTAGCGGGAGGGTAGAGACCCAGTACTTC
>TRBJ2-7|TRBV11-2|.|TRBD1
CASSFGQGMNEQYF
TGTGCCAGCAGCTTTGGACAGGGGATGAACGAGCAGTACTTC
>TRBJ2-7|TRBV5-1|many|.
CASSLSPNYEQYF
TGCGCCAGCAGCCTATCCCCTAACTACGAGCAGTACTTC
>TRBJ2-7|TRBV5-1|many|TRBD2
CASSPSSGRVYEQYF
TGCGCCAGCAGCCCTTCTAGCGGGAGGGTCTACGAGCAGTACTTC
>TRBJ2-7|TRBV10-3|.|TRBD2
CAIRGLAGSYEQYF
TGTGCCATCAGGGGACTAGCGGGCTCCTACGAGCAGTACTTC
>TRBJ1-2|TRBV2|.|TRBD1
CASSPQGAAYGYTF
TGTGCCAGCAGTCCTCAGGGGGCCGCCTATGGCTACACCTTC
>TRBJ2-5|TRBV20-1|many|TRBD2
CSARPRLAETYQETQYF
TGCAGTGCTAGACCCCGACTAGCGGAGACGTACCAAGAGACCCAGTACTTC
>TRBJ2-5|TRBV11-2|.|TRBD2
CASRGLAGVSVRETQYF
TGTGCCAGCAGGGGACTAGCGGGAGTGAGTGTACGAGAGACCCAGTACTTC
>TRBJ2-1|TRBV9|many|.
CASSVGPAREQFF
TGTGCCAGCTCTGTAGGCCCGGCGAGGGAGCAGTTCTTC
>TRBJ1-6|TRBV2|many|.
CASGRTDNSPLHF
TGTGCCAGCGGGAGGACAGATAATTCACCCCTCCACTTT
>TRBJ2-3|TRBV20-1|few|.
CSARDRGGVKDTQYF
TGCAGTGCTAGAGATAGGGGGGGCGTCAAAGATACGCAGTATTTT
>TRBJ2-7|TRBV7-9|medium-sized|TRBD1
CASSSAPGQGSSYEQYF
TGTGCCAGCAGCTCAGCTCCGGGACAGGGAAGCTCCTACGAGCAGTACTTC
>TRBJ2-7|TRBV9|many|.
CASSVTGATYEQYF
TGTGCCAGCAGCGTTACCGGGGCCACCTACGAGCAGTACTTC
>TRBJ1-2|TRBV21-1|few|.
CASSTSGTGYYGYTF
TGTGCCAGCAGCACTTCCGGGACAGGATACTATGGCTACACCTTC
>TRBJ2-3|TRBV7-3|many|.
CASSLSSPSSLSDTQYF
TGTGCCAGCAGCTTATCGTCCCCTAGTAGTTTGTCAGATACGCAGTATTTT